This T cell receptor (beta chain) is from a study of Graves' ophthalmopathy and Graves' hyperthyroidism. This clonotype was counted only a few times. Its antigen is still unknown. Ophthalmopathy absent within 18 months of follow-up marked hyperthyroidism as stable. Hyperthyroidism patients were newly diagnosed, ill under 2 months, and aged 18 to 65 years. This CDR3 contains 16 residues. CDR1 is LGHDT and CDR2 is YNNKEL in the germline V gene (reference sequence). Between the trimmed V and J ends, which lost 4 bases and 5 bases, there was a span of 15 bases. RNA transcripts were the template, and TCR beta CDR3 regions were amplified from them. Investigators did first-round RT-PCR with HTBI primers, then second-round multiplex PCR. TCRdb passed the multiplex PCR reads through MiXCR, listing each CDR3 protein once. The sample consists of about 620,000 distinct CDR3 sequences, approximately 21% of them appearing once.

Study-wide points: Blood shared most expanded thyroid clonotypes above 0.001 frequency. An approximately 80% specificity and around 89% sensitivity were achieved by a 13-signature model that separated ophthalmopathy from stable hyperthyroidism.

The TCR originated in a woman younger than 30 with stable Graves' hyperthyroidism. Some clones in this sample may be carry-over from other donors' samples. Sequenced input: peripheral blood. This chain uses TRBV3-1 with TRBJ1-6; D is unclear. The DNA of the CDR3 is TGTGCCAGCAGCCGTTATTCAATGGGTGATAATTCACCCCTCCACTTT. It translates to CASSRYSMGDNSPLHF.